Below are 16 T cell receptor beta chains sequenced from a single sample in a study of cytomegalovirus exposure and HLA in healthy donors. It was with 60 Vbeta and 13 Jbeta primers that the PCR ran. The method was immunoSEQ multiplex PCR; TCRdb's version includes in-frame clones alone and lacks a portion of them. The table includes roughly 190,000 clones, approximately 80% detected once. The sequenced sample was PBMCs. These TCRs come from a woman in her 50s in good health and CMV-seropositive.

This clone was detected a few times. The CDR3: CASSQDRGTGATNEKLFF. CDR3 in DNA: TGCGCCAGCAGCCAAGATAGGGGGACAGGGGCGACTAATGAAAAACTGTTTTTT. The V and J genes are TRBV4-3 and TRBJ1-4; 10 nucleotides align to TRBD1. Germline V lookup: CDR1 LGHNA, CDR2 YSLEER. With V trimmed by 0 bases and J by 2 bases, 6 bases remained unmatched. This CDR3 is 18 amino acids long.

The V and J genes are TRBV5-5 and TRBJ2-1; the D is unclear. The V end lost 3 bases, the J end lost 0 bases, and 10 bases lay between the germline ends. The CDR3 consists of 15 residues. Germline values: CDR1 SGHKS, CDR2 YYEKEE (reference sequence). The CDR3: CASSWSISSYNEQFF. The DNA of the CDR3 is TGTGCCAGCAGCTGGTCGATCAGCTCCTACAATGAGCAGTTCTTC.

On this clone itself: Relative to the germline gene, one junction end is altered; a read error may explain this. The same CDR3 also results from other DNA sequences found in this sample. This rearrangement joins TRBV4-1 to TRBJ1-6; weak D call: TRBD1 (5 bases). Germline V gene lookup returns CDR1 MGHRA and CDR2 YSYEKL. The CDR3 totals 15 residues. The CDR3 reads CASSQARQNNSPLHF. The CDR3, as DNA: TGCGCCAGCAGCCAAGCCCGACAGAACAATTCTCCCCTCCACTTT.

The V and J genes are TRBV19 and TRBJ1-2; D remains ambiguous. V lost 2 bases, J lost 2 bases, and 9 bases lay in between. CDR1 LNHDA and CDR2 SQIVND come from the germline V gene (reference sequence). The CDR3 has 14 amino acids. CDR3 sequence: CASSISGRNYGYTF. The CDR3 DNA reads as TGTGCCAGTAGTATATCTGGGAGAAACTATGGCTACACCTTC.

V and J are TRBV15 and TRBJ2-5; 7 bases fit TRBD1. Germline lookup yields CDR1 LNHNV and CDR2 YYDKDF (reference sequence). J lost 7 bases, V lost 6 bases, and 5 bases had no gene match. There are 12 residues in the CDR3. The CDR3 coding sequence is TGTGCCACCAGTCCGGACAGGCCGACCCAGTACTTC. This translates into CATSPDRPTQYF.

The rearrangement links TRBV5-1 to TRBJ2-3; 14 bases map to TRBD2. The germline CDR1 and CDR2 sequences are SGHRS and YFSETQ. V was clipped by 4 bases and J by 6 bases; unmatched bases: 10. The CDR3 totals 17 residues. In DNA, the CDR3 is TGCGCCAGCAGCCCCCAAGGACTAGCGGGAGGCATGGATACGCAGTATTTT. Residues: CASSPQGLAGGMDTQYF.

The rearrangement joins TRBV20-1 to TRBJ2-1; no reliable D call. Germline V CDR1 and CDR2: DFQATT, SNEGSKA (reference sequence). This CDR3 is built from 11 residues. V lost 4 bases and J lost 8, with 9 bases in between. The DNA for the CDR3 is TGCAGTGCTATCCTAATCGATGAGCAGTTCTTC. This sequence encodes CSAILIDEQFF.

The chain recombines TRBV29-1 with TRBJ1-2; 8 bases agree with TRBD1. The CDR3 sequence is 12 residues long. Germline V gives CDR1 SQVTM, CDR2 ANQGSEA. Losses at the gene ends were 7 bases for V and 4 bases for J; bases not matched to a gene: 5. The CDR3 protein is CSGGQVGYGYTF. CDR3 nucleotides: TGCAGCGGGGGACAGGTCGGCTATGGCTACACCTTC.

The chain's CDR3 is CAWRPPGGKTEAFF. As DNA, the CDR3 is TGTGCCTGGAGGCCACCAGGGGGGAAGACTGAAGCTTTCTTT. The chain uses TRBV30 and TRBJ1-1, with 7 bases fitting TRBD1. Germline V gene lookup returns CDR1 GTSNPN and CDR2 SVGIG (reference sequence). CDR3 size: 14 residues. V gave up 3 bases and J gave up 5 bases; unmatched junction bases: 9.

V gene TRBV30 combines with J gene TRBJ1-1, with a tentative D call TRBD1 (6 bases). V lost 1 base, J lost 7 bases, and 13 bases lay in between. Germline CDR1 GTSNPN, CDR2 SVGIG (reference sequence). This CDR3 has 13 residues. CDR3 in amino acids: CAWSEQGFGEAFF. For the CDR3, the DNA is TGTGCCTGGAGTGAACAGGGATTTGGTGAAGCTTTCTTT.

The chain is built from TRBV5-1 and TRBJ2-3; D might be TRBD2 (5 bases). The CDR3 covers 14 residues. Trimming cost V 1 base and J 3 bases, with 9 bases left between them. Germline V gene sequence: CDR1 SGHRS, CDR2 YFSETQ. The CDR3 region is CASSLLEGTDTQYF. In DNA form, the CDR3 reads TGCGCCAGCAGCTTGCTAGAGGGAACAGATACGCAGTATTTT.

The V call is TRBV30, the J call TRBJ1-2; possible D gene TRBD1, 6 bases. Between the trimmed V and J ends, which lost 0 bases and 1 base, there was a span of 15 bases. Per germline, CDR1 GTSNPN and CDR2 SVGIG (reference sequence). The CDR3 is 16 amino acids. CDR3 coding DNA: TGTGCCTGGAGTGTGCCAGGGGTAGGACTTAACTATGGCTACACCTTC. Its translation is CAWSVPGVGLNYGYTF.

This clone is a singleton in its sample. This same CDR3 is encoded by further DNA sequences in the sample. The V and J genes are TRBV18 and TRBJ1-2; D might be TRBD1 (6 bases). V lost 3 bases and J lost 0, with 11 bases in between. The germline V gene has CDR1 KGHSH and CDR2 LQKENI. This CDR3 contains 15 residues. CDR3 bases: TGTGCCAGCTCACCCCTGGACAGAGCTAACTATGGCTACACCTTC. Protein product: CASSPLDRANYGYTF.

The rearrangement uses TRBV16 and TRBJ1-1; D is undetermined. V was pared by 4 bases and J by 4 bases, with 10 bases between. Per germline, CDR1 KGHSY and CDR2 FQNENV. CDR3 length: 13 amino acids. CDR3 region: CASSPPGGTEAFF. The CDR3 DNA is TGTGCCAGCAGCCCCCCAGGTGGCACTGAAGCTTTCTTT. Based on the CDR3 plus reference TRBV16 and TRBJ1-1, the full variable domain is GEEVAQTPKHLVRGEGQKAKLYCAPIKGHSYVFWYQQVLKNEFKFLISFQNENVFDETGMPKERFSAKCLPNSPCSLEIQATKLEDSAVYFCASSPPGGTEAFFGQGTRLTVV.

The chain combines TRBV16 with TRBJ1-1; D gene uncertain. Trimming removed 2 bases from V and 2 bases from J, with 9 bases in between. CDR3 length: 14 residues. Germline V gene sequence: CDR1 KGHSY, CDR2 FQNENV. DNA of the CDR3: TGTGCCAGCAGCCAAACCGGGGTCAACACTGAAGCTTTCTTT. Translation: CASSQTGVNTEAFF.

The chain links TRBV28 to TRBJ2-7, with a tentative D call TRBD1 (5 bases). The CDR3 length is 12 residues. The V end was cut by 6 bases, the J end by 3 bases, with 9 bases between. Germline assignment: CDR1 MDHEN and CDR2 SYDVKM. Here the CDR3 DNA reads TGTGCCAGCAGCCCTCAGGGCTACGAGCAGTACTTC. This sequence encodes CASSPQGYEQYF.